This section outlines one TCR beta chain sequence together with its context. What it binds is unknown. These data belong to a study of cytomegalovirus exposure and HLA in healthy donors. Primers included in the PCR were 60 Vbeta and 13 Jbeta primers. TCRdb keeps only in-frame clones here, not all; method: immunoSEQ multiplex PCR. The sample consists of around 280,000 clones, 70% to 90% of them appearing once. Study-wide findings and caveats: V- and J-gene trimming of TCR beta was linked (in a later analysis) to a missense DCLRE1C variant. In a later analysis, productive TCRs from donors in an Asian-associated ancestry cluster reportedly carried fewer N-insertions than the cohort mean. The records held CMV serostatus as the only immune exposure information. In an earlier analysis, in some 500 donors, most V segments appeared productive either ~90% or ~30% of the time.

In germline, CDR1 is LNHDA, CDR2 SQIVND (reference sequence). The CDR3 totals 14 residues. The V gene lost 3 bases and the J gene lost 4 bases, with 10 bases spanning the gap. Sequencing used PBMCs. J is TRBJ2-1 and V is TRBV19; D might be TRBD2 (5 bases). The sequence came from a woman aged 18 to 35 in good health and CMV-seronegative. Written as DNA, the CDR3 is TGTGCCAGTAGTATCGGGCGGACTTACAATGAGCAGTTCTTC. Translating it yields CASSIGRTYNEQFF.